One and the same sample provided the 9 T cell receptor beta chains below, sequenced in a study of radiation and T cells in renal cell carcinoma. Described time point: blood 4 weeks post-SBRT, at nephrectomy. Treatment noted: 15 Gy SBRT to primary tumor, nephrectomy 4 weeks later. The table came from immunoSEQ multiplex PCR; TCRdb's copy has only in-frame clones and leaves some out. This sample has under 100,000 clones, with around four fifths found just once. The starting material was blood, obtained from a patient whose treatment included radiotherapy and nephrectomy. All receptors come from a man aged 50-60 years with renal cell carcinoma.

The V gene is TRBV2, the J gene TRBJ2-3; D ambiguous. CDR3 length equals 14 residues. V lost 6 bases and J 4 bases, leaving 14 bases between the germline ends. Looked up from germline, CDR1 is SNHLY and CDR2 is FYNNEI. Here the CDR3 DNA reads TGTGCCAGCAGGATTCCCAGGTCTGCAGATACGCAGTATTTT. It yields the protein CASRIPRSADTQYF.

The genes are TRBV7-2 and TRBJ2-6; possible D gene TRBD1, 5 bases. Germline V gene lookup returns CDR1 SGHTA and CDR2 FQGNSA. The CDR3 consists of 16 residues. Trimming shortened V by 0 bases and J by 1 base, and 7 bases separated the two germline ends. The CDR3 bases are TGTGCCAGCAGCTTAGCAGCAGGGTCTGGGGCCAACGTCCTGACTTTC. It yields the protein CASSLAAGSGANVLTF.

The chain recombines TRBV7-9 with TRBJ1-1; tentatively, D is TRBD1 (6 bases). V lost 0 bases and J lost 4, with 9 bases in between. Per the germline V gene, CDR1 is SEHNR and CDR2 is FQNEAQ (reference sequence). The CDR3 extends over 14 amino acids. CDR3 DNA sequence: TGTGCCAGCAGCTTAGCAGGGGGAGGCACTGAAGCTTTCTTT. Its translation is CASSLAGGGTEAFF.

This clone was detected only a few times. The chain recombines TRBV30 with TRBJ2-7; possibly TRBD1 for D (6 bases). Trimming left V 2 bases short and J 4 bases short, with 15 bases between. The CDR3 is 14 residues long. The germline V gene has CDR1 GTSNPN and CDR2 SVGIG (reference sequence). CDR3 bases: TGTGCCTGGAGTATGGGACACGAGGGGTACGAGCAGTACTTC. It codes for CAWSMGHEGYEQYF.

The chain carries TRBV9 and TRBJ1-2, with D hard to call. Trimming took 4 bases from V and 5 from J, leaving 12 bases between them. This CDR3 spans 13 amino acids. CDR1 is SGDLS and CDR2 is YYNGEE in the germline V gene. CDR3 residues: CASSPGLEYGYTF. The CDR3 nucleotides read TGTGCCAGCAGCCCGGGGTTAGAATATGGCTACACCTTC.

The J gene is TRBJ2-7, the V gene TRBV7-2; TRBD1 is a possible D gene (6 bases). The CDR3 runs to 13 residues. Per the germline V gene, CDR1 is SGHTA and CDR2 is FQGNSA. V was trimmed by 5 bases and J by 3 bases, leaving 11 bases between them. In nucleotides, the CDR3 is TGTGCCAGCAGCCCCCGGGACAACTACGAGCAGTACTTC. Encoded protein: CASSPRDNYEQYF.

The chain employs TRBV2 and TRBJ2-7; the match to TRBD2 covers 13 bases. Germline values: CDR1 SNHLY, CDR2 FYNNEI. The J segment lost 6 bases and the V segment lost 6 bases, leaving 5 bases of the junction unmatched. This CDR3 spans 14 amino acids. The CDR3, as DNA: TGTGCCAGCAGAGGGACTAGCGGGAATGTCGAGCAGTACTTC. Translation: CASRGTSGNVEQYF.

The chain is built from TRBV5-5 and TRBJ1-4, with 8 bases fitting TRBD1. V lost 0 bases to trimming and J lost 0 bases; unmatched junction nucleotides: 4. Germline values: CDR1 SGHKS, CDR2 YYEKEE (reference sequence). The CDR3 spans 17 residues. CDR3 sequence: CASSLEGRGPTNEKLFF. The CDR3 DNA sequence: TGTGCCAGCAGCTTGGAAGGCAGGGGGCCAACTAATGAAAAACTGTTTTTT.

This sequence joins TRBV5-4 and TRBJ2-2, with D perhaps TRBD2 (7 bases). Germline CDR1 SGHNT, CDR2 YYREEE (reference sequence). This CDR3 is 16 amino acids long. The ends were cut back, 3 bases at V and 1 base at J, with 13 bases in the middle. CDR3 DNA sequence: TGTGCCAGCAGCTCGGGGGCGGGGGTGAACACCGGGGAGCTGTTTTTT. As protein: CASSSGAGVNTGELFF. The entire variable domain, with the rest obtained from reference TRBV5-4 and TRBJ2-2, is as follows: ETGVTQSPTHLIKTRGQQVTLRCSSQSGHNTVSWYQQALGQGPQFIFQYYREEENGRGNFPPRFSGLQFPNYSSELNVNALELDDSALYLCASSSGAGVNTGELFFGEGSRLTVL.